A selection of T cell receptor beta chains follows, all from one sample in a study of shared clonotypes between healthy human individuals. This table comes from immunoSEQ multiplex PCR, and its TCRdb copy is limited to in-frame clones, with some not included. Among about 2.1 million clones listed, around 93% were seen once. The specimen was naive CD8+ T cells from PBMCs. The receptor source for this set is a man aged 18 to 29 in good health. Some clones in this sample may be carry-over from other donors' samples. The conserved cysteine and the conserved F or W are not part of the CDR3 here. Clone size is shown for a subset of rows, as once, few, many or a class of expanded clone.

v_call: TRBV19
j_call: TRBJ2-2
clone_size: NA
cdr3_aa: ASSNLGQGSGELF

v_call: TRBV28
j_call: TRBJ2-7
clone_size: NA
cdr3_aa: ASSLREGGSPYEQY

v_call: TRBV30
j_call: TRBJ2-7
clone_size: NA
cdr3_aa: AWRGTSGSYEQY

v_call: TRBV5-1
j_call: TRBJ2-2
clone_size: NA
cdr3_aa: ASSLAVAGTNTGELF

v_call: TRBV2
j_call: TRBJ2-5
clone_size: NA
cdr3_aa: ASSDPGVRGNRETQY

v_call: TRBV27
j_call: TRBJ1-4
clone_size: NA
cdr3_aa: ASSLRVSQREKLF

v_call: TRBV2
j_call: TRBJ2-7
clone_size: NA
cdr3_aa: ASSLGTGFYEQY

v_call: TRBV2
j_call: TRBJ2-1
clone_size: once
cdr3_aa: ASSWGPFEIPSGGNEQF

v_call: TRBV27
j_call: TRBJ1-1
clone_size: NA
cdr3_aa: ASSLGTENTEAF

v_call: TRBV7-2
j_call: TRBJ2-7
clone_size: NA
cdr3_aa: ASSLGRQGIYEQY

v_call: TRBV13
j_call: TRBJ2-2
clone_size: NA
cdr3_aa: ASSSRTSGRTGELF

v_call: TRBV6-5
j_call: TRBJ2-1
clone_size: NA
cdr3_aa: ASSKTGAIIYEQF

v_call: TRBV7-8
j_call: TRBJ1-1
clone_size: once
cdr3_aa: ASSPGGGEAF

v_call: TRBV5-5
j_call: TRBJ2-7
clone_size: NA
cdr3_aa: ASSLGLAGGPDEQY

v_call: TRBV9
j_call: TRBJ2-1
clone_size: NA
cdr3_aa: ASSVYPGPNNEQF

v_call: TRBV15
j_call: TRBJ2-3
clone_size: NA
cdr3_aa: ATRGGTTGADTQY

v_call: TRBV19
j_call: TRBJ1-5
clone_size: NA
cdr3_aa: ASSIWDGNQPQH

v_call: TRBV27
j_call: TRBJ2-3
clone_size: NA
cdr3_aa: ASSPTSSTDTQY

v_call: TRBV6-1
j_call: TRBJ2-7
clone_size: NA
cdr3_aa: ASSSASGRVYEQY

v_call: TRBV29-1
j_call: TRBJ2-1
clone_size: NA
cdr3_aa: SVPFRDRGNEQF

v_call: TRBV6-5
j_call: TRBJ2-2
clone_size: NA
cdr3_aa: ASSSRTIGDTGELF

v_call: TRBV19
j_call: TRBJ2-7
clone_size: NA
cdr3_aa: ASSPQQGSYEQY

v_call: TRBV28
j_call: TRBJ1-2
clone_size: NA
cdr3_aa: ASSFHGNPPYGYT

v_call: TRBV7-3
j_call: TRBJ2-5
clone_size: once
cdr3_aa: ASSPDGLPGRTQY

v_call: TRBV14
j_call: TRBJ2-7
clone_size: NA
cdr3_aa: ASSRQRTYEQY

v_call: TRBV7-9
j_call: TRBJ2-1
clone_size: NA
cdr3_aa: ASSLQGRNEQF

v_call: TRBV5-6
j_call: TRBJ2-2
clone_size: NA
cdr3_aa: ASSFGDGELF

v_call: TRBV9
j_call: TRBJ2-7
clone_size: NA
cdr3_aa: ASSPRAWREGQNEQY

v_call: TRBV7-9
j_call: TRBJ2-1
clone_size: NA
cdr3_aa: ASSLAVVAGYNEQF

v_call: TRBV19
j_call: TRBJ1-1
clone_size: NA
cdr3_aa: ASRDSGRGTEAF

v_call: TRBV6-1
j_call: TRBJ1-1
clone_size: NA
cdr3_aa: ASSEPRLGQGLNTEAF

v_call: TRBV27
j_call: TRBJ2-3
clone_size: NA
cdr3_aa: ASMKVWGGEYDTQY

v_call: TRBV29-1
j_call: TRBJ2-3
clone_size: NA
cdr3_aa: SVVIPDLGDTDTQY

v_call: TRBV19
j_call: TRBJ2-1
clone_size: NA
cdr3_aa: ASSIAGNEQF

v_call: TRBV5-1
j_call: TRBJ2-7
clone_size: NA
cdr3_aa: ASSLGQGKHEQY

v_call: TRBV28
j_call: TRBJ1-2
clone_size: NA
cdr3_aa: ASTNSWGSYGYT

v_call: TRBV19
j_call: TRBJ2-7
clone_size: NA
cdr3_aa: ASRDPGDPSSYEQY

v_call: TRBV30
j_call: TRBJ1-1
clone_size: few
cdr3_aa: AWRDRGNTEAF

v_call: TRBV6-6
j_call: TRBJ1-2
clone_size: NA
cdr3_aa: ASSYSWDIGNYGYT

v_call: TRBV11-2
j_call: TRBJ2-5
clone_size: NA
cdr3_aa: ASSLASYQETQY

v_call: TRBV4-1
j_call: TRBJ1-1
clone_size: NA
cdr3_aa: ASSQDLVTEAF

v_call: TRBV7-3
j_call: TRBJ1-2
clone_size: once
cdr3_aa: ASSPELGHGRTYGYT

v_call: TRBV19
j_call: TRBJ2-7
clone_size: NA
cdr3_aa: ASSSGAGEQY

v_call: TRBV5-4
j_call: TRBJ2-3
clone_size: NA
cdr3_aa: ASSLGSQGYTQY

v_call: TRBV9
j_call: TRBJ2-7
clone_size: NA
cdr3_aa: ASSVGTGKEQY

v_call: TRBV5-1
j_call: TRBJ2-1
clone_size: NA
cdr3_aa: ATSYGSLYEQF

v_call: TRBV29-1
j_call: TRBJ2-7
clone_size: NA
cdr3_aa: SVEGEPPYEQY

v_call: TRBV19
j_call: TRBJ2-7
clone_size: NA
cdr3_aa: ASSIVGSGTYEQY

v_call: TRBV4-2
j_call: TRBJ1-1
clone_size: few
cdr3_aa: ASSQEQGLIETEAF

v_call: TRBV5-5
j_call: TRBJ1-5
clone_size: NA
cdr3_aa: ASSFLGYNQPQH

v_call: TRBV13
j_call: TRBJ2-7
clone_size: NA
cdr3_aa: ASSATHSYEQY

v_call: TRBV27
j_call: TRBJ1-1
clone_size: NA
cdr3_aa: ASVIRGPIGGTEAF